Below, 4 T cell receptor beta chains from the same sample are listed, as sequenced in a study of cytomegalovirus exposure and HLA in healthy donors. The PCR was carried out with 60 Vbeta primers and 13 Jbeta primers. The protocol was immunoSEQ multiplex PCR, while the TCRdb copy is restricted to in-frame clones and leaves out a portion. Of 100,000 to 150,000 clones listed, around 79% are singletons. Sequenced material: PBMCs. The receptors originated from a woman younger than 30 in good health and CMV-seronegative.

V usage is TRBV4-3 and J usage is TRBJ2-4; perhaps TRBD2 as D (7 bases). Trimming left V 0 bases short and J 7 bases short, with 19 bases between. The CDR3 covers 17 residues. In germline, CDR1 is LGHNA, CDR2 YSLEER. The CDR3 region is CASSQDRSRRGLNIQYF. CDR3 sequence (DNA): TGCGCCAGCAGCCAAGATCGATCGCGGCGGGGGCTGAACATTCAGTACTTC.

The J gene is TRBJ2-5, the V gene TRBV9; D is possibly TRBD2 (6 bases). Near its end, the DNA agrees better with TRBJ2-7, so the J call may be wrong. This CDR3 spans 15 amino acids. Germline loops: CDR1 SGDLS, CDR2 YYNGEE. CDR3 nucleotides: TGTGCCAGCAGCGTAGCGGGGACTCCTCCCTACGAGCAGTACTTC. This gives the protein CASSVAGTPPYEQYF.

V gene TRBV6-6 combines with J gene TRBJ2-2; D is unresolved. Trimming took off 11 bases at V and 0 bases at J, with 10 bases between the two ends. Germline V gene sequence: CDR1 MNHNY, CDR2 SVGAGI (reference sequence). The CDR3 is 13 amino acids. The CDR3 DNA reads as TGTGCCGGCCTTGAGGCGAACACCGGGGAGCTGTTTTTT. Encoded protein: CAGLEANTGELFF.

The genes are TRBV6-1 and TRBJ1-4; the D gene is possibly TRBD1 (5 bases). Germline-derived CDR1 and CDR2 are MNHNS and SASEGT. The CDR3 is 16 amino acids. The germline V and J ends were trimmed by 3 bases and 6 bases, with 17 bases remaining between them. CDR3 bases: TGTGCCAGCAGTGATTTCGTCGGAGGGGAGGATGAAAAACTGTTTTTT. Amino acids: CASSDFVGGEDEKLFF.